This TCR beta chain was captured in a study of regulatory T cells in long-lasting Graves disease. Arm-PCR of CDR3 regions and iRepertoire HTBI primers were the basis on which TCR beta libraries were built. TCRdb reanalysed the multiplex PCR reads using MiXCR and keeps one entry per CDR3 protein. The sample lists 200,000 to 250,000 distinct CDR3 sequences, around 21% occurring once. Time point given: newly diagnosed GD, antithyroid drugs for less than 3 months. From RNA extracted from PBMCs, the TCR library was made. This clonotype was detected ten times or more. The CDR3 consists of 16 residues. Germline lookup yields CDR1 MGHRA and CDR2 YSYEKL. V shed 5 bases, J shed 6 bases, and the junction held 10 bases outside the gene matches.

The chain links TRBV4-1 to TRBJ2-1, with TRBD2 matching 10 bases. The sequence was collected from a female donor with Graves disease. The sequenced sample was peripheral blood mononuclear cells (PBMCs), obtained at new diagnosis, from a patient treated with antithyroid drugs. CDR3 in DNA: TGCGCCAGCAGCAGGAGCGGGAGGGGTATGGGCAATGAGCAGTTCTTC. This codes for CASSRSGRGMGNEQFF.